The T cell receptor beta chain under discussion was sequenced for a study of T cells in Graves' hyperthyroidism and ophthalmopathy. General study points: Blood samples included most of the expanded thyroid clonotypes exceeding 0.001.

Comment on this clonotype: Antigen specificity is unknown.

Amplification of TCR beta CDR3 regions was performed using RNA transcripts as template. The study used the HTBI primer set for a first-round RT-PCR of the TCR CDR3. MiXCR was run by TCRdb on the multiplex PCR reads, yielding one entry per CDR3 protein. The table lists approximately 600,000 distinct CDR3 sequences, around 20% of them singletons. Uncontrolled infection, other autoimmune disease, pregnancy and lactation each barred patients from inclusion. V was clipped by 1 base and J by 4 bases; unmatched bases: 11. The CDR3 totals 17 residues. Germline-derived CDR1 and CDR2 are LNHNV and YYDKDF (reference sequence).

Sequences were obtained from blood. This receptor was obtained from a man aged 25-45 years with Graves' ophthalmopathy. The V call is TRBV15, the J call TRBJ2-3; 7 bases line up with TRBD2. The DNA of the CDR3 is TGTGCCACCAGCAGAGGTTTTGTCCTAGCGGACTCAGATACGCAGTATTTT. The encoded protein is CATSRGFVLADSDTQYF.